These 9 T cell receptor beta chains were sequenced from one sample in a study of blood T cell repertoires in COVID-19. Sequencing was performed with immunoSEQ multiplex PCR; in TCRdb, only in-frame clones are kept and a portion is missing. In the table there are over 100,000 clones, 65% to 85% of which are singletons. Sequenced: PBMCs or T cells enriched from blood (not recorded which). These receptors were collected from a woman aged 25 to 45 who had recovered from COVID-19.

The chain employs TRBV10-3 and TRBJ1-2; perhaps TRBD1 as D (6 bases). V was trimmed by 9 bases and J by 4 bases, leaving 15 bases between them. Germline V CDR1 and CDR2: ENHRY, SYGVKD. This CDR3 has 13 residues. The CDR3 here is CAIQQGSSYGYTF. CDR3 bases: TGTGCCATACAACAGGGATCATCCTATGGCTACACCTTC.

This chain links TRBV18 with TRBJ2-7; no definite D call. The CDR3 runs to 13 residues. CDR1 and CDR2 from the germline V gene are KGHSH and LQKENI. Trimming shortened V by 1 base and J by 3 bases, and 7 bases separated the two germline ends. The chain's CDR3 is CASSPLEVYEQYF. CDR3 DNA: TGTGCCAGCTCACCACTTGAGGTCTACGAGCAGTACTTC.

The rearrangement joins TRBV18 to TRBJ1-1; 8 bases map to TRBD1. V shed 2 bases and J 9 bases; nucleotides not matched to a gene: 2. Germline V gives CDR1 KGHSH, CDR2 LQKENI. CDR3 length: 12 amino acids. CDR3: CASSPGQGKAFF. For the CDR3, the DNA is TGTGCCAGCTCACCAGGACAGGGAAAAGCTTTCTTT.

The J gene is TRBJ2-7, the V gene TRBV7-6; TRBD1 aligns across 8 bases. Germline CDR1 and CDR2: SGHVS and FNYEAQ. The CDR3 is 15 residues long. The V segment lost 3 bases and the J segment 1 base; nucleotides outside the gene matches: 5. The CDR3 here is CASSLSDRASYEQYF. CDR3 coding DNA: TGTGCCAGCAGCTTGTCGGACAGGGCATCCTACGAGCAGTACTTC.

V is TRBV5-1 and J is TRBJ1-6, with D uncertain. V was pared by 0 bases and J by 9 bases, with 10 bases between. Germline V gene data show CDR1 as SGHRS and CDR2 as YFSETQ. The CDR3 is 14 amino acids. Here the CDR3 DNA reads TGCGCCAGCAGCTTGGCCGGCGGCCTTTCACCCCTCCACTTT. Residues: CASSLAGGLSPLHF.

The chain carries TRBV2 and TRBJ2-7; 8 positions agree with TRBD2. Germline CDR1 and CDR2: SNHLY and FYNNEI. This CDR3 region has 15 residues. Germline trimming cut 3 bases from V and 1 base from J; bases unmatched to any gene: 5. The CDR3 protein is CASSDLTSASYEQYF. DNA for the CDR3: TGTGCCAGCAGTGACCTGACTAGCGCTTCCTACGAGCAGTACTTC.

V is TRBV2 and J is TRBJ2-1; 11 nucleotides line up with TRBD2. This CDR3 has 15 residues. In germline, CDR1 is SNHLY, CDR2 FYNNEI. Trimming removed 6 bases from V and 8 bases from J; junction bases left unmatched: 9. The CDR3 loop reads CASRETSGNIYEQFF. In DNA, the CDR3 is TGTGCCAGCAGAGAGACTAGCGGGAATATCTATGAGCAGTTCTTC. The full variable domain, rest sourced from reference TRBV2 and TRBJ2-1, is EPEVTQTPSHQVTQMGQEVILRCVPISNHLYFYWYRQILGQKVEFLVSFYNNEISEKSEIFDDQFSVERPDGSNFTLKIRSTKLEDSAMYFCASRETSGNIYEQFFGPGTRLTVL.

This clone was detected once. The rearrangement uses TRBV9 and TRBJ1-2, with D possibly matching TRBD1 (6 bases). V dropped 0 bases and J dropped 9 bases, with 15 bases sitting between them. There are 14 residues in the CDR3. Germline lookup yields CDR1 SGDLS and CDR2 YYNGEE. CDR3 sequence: CASSVGVDRNRYTF. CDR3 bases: TGTGCCAGCAGCGTAGGAGTTGACAGGAACCGCTACACCTTC.

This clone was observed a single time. DNA for the CDR3: TGTGCCACCAGCAGAGTAGTAGGAAGGACTGATGAGCAGTTCTTC. As protein: CATSRVVGRTDEQFF. The chain joins TRBV15 to TRBJ2-1; the D gene is possibly TRBD2 (5 bases). From germline, CDR1 is LNHNV and CDR2 YYDKDF (reference sequence). Trimming left V 1 base short and J 8 bases short, with 15 bases between. The CDR3 runs to 15 residues.